The rows below give T cell receptor beta chains drawn from one sample of a study of cytomegalovirus exposure and HLA in healthy donors. The data were produced by immunoSEQ multiplex PCR, yet TCRdb's version contains in-frame clones alone and is incomplete. The clone table shows approximately 150,000 clones, with the ten largest holding 2% to 2.5%. Sequenced input: PBMCs. The receptor source for this set is a woman between 18 and 30 years old in good health and CMV-seronegative. Each CDR3 is given with its conserved first and last residue. The order of the fields is V gene, D gene, J gene, CDR3 protein, CDR3 DNA. The D gene is left open where the match is weak.

>TRBV7-6|TRBD2|TRBJ2-3
CASSLSGTSGMGFTQYF
TGTGCCAGCAGCTTGTCCGGGACTAGCGGGATGGGCTTTACGCAGTATTTT
>TRBV5-1|NA|TRBJ1-4
CASREDSTRTATNEKLFF
TGCGCCAGCAGGGAGGATTCGACGAGGACAGCAACTAATGAAAAACTGTTTTTT
>TRBV4-3|NA|TRBJ2-2
CASSLRQSTGELFF
TGCGCCAGCAGCCTTCGACAGAGCACCGGGGAGCTGTTTTTT
>TRBV6-1|NA|TRBJ1-2
CASSEPAGQEYGYTF
TGTGCCAGCAGTGAACCCGCAGGGCAGGAGTATGGCTACACCTTC
>TRBV6-5|TRBD1|TRBJ2-5
CASSWTGGPQYF
TGTGCCAGCAGCTGGACAGGAGGTCCCCAGTACTTC
>TRBV10-1|NA|TRBJ2-5
CASSENRGLQETQYF
TGCGCCAGCAGTGAAAATCGTGGACTGCAAGAGACCCAGTACTTC
>TRBV27|NA|TRBJ2-3
CASSLYASKYWVSTDTQYF
TGTGCCAGCAGTTTATACGCTAGTAAGTACTGGGTTAGCACAGATACGCAGTATTTT
>TRBV15|NA|TRBJ2-2
CATSRDRWGAGTGELFF
TGTGCCACCAGCAGAGATCGTTGGGGCGCCGGCACCGGGGAGCTGTTTTTT
>TRBV6-1|NA|TRBJ1-1
CASSEFPFGGAGGNTEAFF
TGTGCCAGCAGTGAATTCCCCTTCGGGGGCGCGGGGGGTAACACTGAAGCTTTCTTT
>TRBV5-1|NA|TRBJ1-3
CASSLGRTVFSGNTIYF
TGCGCCAGCAGCTTGGGTCGGACAGTCTTCTCTGGAAACACCATATATTTT
>TRBV19|TRBD1|TRBJ1-2
CASSTGSGQHFLYGYTF
TGTGCCAGTAGTACCGGATCGGGACAGCATTTTCTCTATGGCTACACCTTC
>TRBV10-3|NA|TRBJ2-2
CAISEAGFTNTGELFF
TGTGCCATCAGTGAGGCGGGGTTCACGAACACCGGGGAGCTGTTTTTT
>TRBV6-1|NA|TRBJ2-5
CASSDNEQETQYF
TGTGCCAGCAGTGATAACGAGCAAGAGACCCAGTACTTC
>TRBV18|NA|TRBJ2-2
CASSLFSGTGELFF
TGTGCCAGCTCACTTTTCTCGGGGACCGGGGAGCTGTTTTTT
>TRBV9|TRBD1|TRBJ1-1
CASSAGQGLTEAFF
TGTGCCAGCAGCGCGGGACAGGGGCTCACTGAAGCTTTCTTT
>TRBV5-6|NA|TRBJ1-2
CASSPADGLPNYGYTF
TGTGCCAGCAGCCCTGCGGACGGACTACCTAACTATGGCTACACCTTC
>TRBV2|TRBD2|TRBJ2-5
CASTGLAGVGQETQYF
TGTGCCAGCACGGGACTAGCGGGAGTTGGACAGGAGACCCAGTACTTC
>TRBV7-2|NA|TRBJ1-2
CASSPDGSYGYTF
TGTGCCAGCAGCCCCGACGGGAGCTATGGCTACACCTTC
>TRBV4-1|TRBD2|TRBJ2-1
CASSHPHSGRSNEQFF
TGCGCCAGCAGCCATCCCCATAGCGGGAGGAGTAATGAGCAGTTCTTC
>TRBV7-8|NA|TRBJ1-1
CASSLVEGPNTEAFF
TGTGCCAGCAGCTTAGTGGAGGGACCGAACACTGAAGCTTTCTTT
>TRBV18|TRBD1|TRBJ1-1
CASSASGTALDTEAFF
TGTGCCAGCTCAGCATCGGGGACAGCCCTGGACACTGAAGCTTTCTTT
>TRBV6-5|TRBD2|TRBJ2-5
CASGRGQETQYF
TGTGCCAGCGGGAGGGGACAAGAGACCCAGTACTTC
>TRBV9|NA|TRBJ1-1
CASSPGSRNTEAFF
TGTGCCAGCAGCCCGGGGAGTCGGAACACTGAAGCTTTCTTT
>TRBV6-5|TRBD2|TRBJ2-1
CASSLGTSGSYNEQFF
TGTGCCAGCAGTTTAGGGACTAGCGGGAGCTACAATGAGCAGTTCTTC
>TRBV9|TRBD1|TRBJ2-3
CASSSSGGRTDTQYF
TGTGCCAGCAGCTCCTCAGGGGGCCGCACAGATACGCAGTATTTT
>TRBV9|NA|TRBJ2-3
CASSVGGGSTDTQYF
TGTGCCAGCAGCGTAGGCGGAGGAAGCACAGATACGCAGTATTTT
>TRBV11-2|NA|TRBJ2-1
CASSLALASYNEQFF
TGTGCCAGCAGCTTAGCACTAGCTTCCTACAATGAGCAGTTCTTC
>TRBV7-2|NA|TRBJ2-2
CASSLGQLRELFF
TGTGCCAGCAGCTTGGGACAACTAAGGGAGCTGTTTTTT
>TRBV18|NA|TRBJ2-1
CASFPVLEEAYNEQFF
TGTGCCAGCTTTCCCGTACTAGAGGAAGCCTACAATGAGCAGTTCTTC
>TRBV5-4|NA|TRBJ1-4
CASSLGQTGEKLFF
TGTGCCAGCAGCTTGGGACAGACAGGCGAAAAACTGTTTTTT
>TRBV7-8|TRBD1|TRBJ1-6
CASSWGTGFNSPLHF
TGTGCCAGCAGCTGGGGGACAGGGTTTAATTCACCCCTCCACTTT
>TRBV19|NA|TRBJ2-5
CASSIDKRGIKQETQYF
TGTGCCAGTAGTATAGATAAGCGCGGGATTAAACAAGAGACCCAGTACTTC
>TRBV6-1|NA|TRBJ1-1
CASSEESRVTEAFF
TGTGCCAGCAGTGAAGAATCCAGGGTCACTGAAGCTTTCTTT
>TRBV27|TRBD1|TRBJ1-2
CASSLSQGAMLLWGYTF
TGTGCCAGCAGTTTATCCCAGGGGGCGATGCTACTATGGGGCTACACCTTC
>TRBV29-1|TRBD1|TRBJ2-2
CSVEVQGATGELFF
TGCAGCGTTGAGGTTCAGGGGGCCACCGGGGAGCTGTTTTTT
>TRBV19|TRBD1|TRBJ1-2
CASSPDSNRDRVHGYTF
TGTGCCAGTAGTCCCGATTCCAACCGGGACAGGGTCCATGGCTACACCTTC
>TRBV5-1|NA|TRBJ2-3
CASSSRERSPLSTDTQYF
TGCGCCAGCAGCTCACGGGAGCGGAGCCCCCTTTCCACAGATACGCAGTATTTT
>TRBV5-1|TRBD2|TRBJ2-5
CASSLRLAGQETQYF
TGCGCCAGCAGCTTAAGACTAGCGGGACAAGAGACCCAGTACTTC
>TRBV19|NA|TRBJ2-1
CASSTGLGNEQFF
TGTGCCAGTAGTACGGGACTCGGAAATGAGCAGTTCTTC
>TRBV6-6|TRBD2|TRBJ2-3
CASRIAGFTDTQYF
TGTGCCAGCAGGATAGCGGGATTTACAGATACGCAGTATTTT
>TRBV5-4|TRBD1|TRBJ2-7
CASSSKGGLEQYF
TGTGCCAGCAGCTCCAAAGGGGGCCTCGAGCAGTACTTC
>TRBV5-1|TRBD1|TRBJ2-5
CASNRDRGQETQYF
TGCGCCAGCAACAGGGACAGGGGGCAAGAGACCCAGTACTTC
>TRBV19|TRBD2|TRBJ2-7
CASSPSGSNLYEQYF
TGTGCCAGTAGTCCCAGCGGGAGTAATCTATACGAGCAGTACTTC